This T cell receptor (beta chain) was identified during a study of blood T cell repertoires in COVID-19. V was clipped by 6 bases and J by 4 bases, with 10 bases between them. Germline-derived CDR1 and CDR2 are MNHEY and SVGAGI. This CDR3 region has 13 residues. Per the original methods: Reference gene primer amplification yielded estimated nucleated cell counts. The assay was immunoSEQ multiplex PCR, and TCRdb's table has in-frame clones only and misses some. For V, J and clone size, that table is used; D and trimming come from the DNA. The sample contains 150,000 to 160,000 clones, roughly nine tenths of which appear only once.

This sequence was found in a woman in her forties with acute or convalescent COVID-19. This chain joins TRBV6-5 and TRBJ1-5; D is unresolved. Sample: peripheral blood. This chain's CDR3 is CASSSQQNQPQHF. CDR3 nucleotides: TGTGCCAGCAGCTCACAACAAAATCAGCCCCAGCATTTT.